The rows below give T cell receptor beta chains drawn from one sample of a study of OX40 agonist ivuxolimab in advanced cancers. Repertoires were generated with immunoSEQ multiplex PCR, while TCRdb's copy carries only in-frame clones and drops some. The sample yields under 90,000 clones, 90% to 95% seen once. The sequences come from CD4+ or CD8+ T cells sorted from blood, collected in a trial of the OX40 agonist ivuxolimab. The receptors stem from an adult with an advanced solid tumor such as melanoma, head and neck, liver or kidney cancer. CDR3s include the opening cysteine and the closing phenylalanine or tryptophan. D genes are given only for firm matches. Expanded clones get a size class; other rows say once, few or many, or leave the size out.

TRBV5-1	NA	TRBJ2-3	NA	TGCGCCAGCCGTTATGGGGTGTTAAGCCCAGATACGCAGTATTTT	CASRYGVLSPDTQYF
TRBV6-5	NA	TRBJ1-1	NA	TGTGCCAGCAGTTCACAGGGCACTGAAGCTTTCTTT	CASSSQGTEAFF
TRBV21-1	NA	TRBJ1-5	NA	TGTGCCAGCAGCGATACGGCAGGGGATCAGCCCCAGCATTTT	CASSDTAGDQPQHF
TRBV2	NA	TRBJ2-2	NA	TGTGCCAGCAGTAAAGGACACGCGAACACCGGGGAGCTGTTTTTT	CASSKGHANTGELFF
TRBV5-1	NA	TRBJ1-6	NA	TGCGCCAGCTCGGATCGGGGGCAGGATAATTCACCCCTCCACTTT	CASSDRGQDNSPLHF
TRBV6-1	NA	TRBJ2-7	NA	TGTGCCAGCAGCCCCACCTACGAGCAGTACTTC	CASSPTYEQYF
TRBV20-1	NA	TRBJ1-2	NA	TGCAGGGTGGGGGCGAACTATGGCTACACCTTC	CRVGANYGYTF
TRBV6-1	NA	TRBJ2-7	NA	TGTGCCAGCAACTCCGCTGCAGGGACCAATTACGAGCAGTACTTC	CASNSAAGTNYEQYF
TRBV5-1	TRBD1	TRBJ1-1	NA	TGCGCCACCCAGGAGGGGGCGCTGGGGACTGAAGCTTTCTTT	CATQEGALGTEAFF
TRBV7-2	TRBD1	TRBJ1-2	NA	TGTGCCAGCAGCCCGGGACAGGGTCATGGCTACACCTTC	CASSPGQGHGYTF
TRBV27	NA	TRBJ2-3	NA	TGTGCCAGCAGTTGGGTGGGGGATACGCAGTATTTT	CASSWVGDTQYF
TRBV19	NA	TRBJ1-5	NA	TGTGCCAGTAGTATAGGACGCCTTGGCAATCAGCCCCAGCATTTT	CASSIGRLGNQPQHF
TRBV7-6	NA	TRBJ2-1	NA	TGTGCCAGCAGCTTATTTAGTCCCAATGAGCAGTTCTTC	CASSLFSPNEQFF
TRBV5-1	NA	TRBJ1-1	NA	TGCGCCAGCAGCTTGATGGCGGCGACTGAAGCTTTCTTT	CASSLMAATEAFF
TRBV29-1	NA	TRBJ2-4	NA	TGCAGCGGATTTGAGGAAAAGCAGTACTTC	CSGFEEKQYF
TRBV5-4	TRBD2	TRBJ2-7	NA	TGTGCCAGCAGCTCGGCCGGACTAGCGGACTACGAGCAGTACTTC	CASSSAGLADYEQYF
TRBV5-1	NA	TRBJ2-5	NA	TGCGCCAGCAGCTTAGGGACGGCCGAGGAGACCCAGTACTTC	CASSLGTAEETQYF
TRBV5-1	NA	TRBJ2-3	NA	TGCGCCAGCAGCGTCGGGACTCACACAGATACGCAGTATTTT	CASSVGTHTDTQYF
TRBV30	NA	TRBJ1-1	NA	TGTGCCTGGGGCAACCGGGGTGGGACTGAAGCTTTCTTT	CAWGNRGGTEAFF
TRBV5-1	NA	TRBJ2-2	NA	TGCGCCAGCAGCTTGAACGTGCCGGGCGGGGAGCTGTTTTTT	CASSLNVPGGELFF
TRBV6-5	TRBD1	TRBJ1-2	once	TGTGCCAGCAGGCAACTAGACAGGGGAGATGGCTACACCTTC	CASRQLDRGDGYTF
TRBV6-6	TRBD2	TRBJ2-3	NA	TGTGCCAGCAGGCCGGGACTAGCGGAAACAGATACGCAGTATTTT	CASRPGLAETDTQYF
TRBV18	NA	TRBJ2-7	NA	TGTGCCAGCTCACCGGACTTGGGGTACGAGCAGTACTTC	CASSPDLGYEQYF
TRBV7-9	NA	TRBJ2-1	NA	TGTGCCAGCAGCCCCAGCAGGGGAACATACAATGAGCAGTTCTTC	CASSPSRGTYNEQFF
TRBV11-2	NA	TRBJ1-6	once	TGTGCCAGCAGCTTAGGATCGGGCCCACAGAGCTCCTATAATTCACCCCTCCACTTT	CASSLGSGPQSSYNSPLHF
TRBV5-1	NA	TRBJ2-5	NA	TGCGCCAGCAGCATGGAGGGGAGTGAGACCCAGTACTTC	CASSMEGSETQYF
TRBV20-1	NA	TRBJ2-4	few	TGCAGTGCTAGTTTGTTGGACATTCAGTACTTC	CSASLLDIQYF
TRBV27	TRBD2	TRBJ2-2	NA	TGTGCCAGCAGTCCAGGGACTAGCGGACTCACCGGGGAGCTGTTTTTT	CASSPGTSGLTGELFF
TRBV28	TRBD2	TRBJ2-7	NA	TGTGCCGTCATCGGTAGCGGGAGGTACGAGCAGTACTTC	CAVIGSGRYEQYF